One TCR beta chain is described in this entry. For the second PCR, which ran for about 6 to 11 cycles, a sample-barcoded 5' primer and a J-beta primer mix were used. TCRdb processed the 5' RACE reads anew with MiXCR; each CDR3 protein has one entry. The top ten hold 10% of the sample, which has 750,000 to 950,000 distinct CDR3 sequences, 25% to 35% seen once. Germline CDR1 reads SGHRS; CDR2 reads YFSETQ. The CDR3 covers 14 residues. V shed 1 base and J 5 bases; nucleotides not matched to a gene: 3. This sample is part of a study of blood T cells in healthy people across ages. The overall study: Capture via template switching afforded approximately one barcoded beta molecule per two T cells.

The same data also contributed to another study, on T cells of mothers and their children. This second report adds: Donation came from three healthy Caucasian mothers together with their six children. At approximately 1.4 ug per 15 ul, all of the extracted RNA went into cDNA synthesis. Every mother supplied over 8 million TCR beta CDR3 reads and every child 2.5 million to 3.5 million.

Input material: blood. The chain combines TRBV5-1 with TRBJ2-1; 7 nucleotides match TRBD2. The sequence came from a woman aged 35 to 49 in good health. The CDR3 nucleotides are TGCGCCAGCAGCTTGACTAGCGTAAACAATGAGCAGTTCTTC. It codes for CASSLTSVNNEQFF.